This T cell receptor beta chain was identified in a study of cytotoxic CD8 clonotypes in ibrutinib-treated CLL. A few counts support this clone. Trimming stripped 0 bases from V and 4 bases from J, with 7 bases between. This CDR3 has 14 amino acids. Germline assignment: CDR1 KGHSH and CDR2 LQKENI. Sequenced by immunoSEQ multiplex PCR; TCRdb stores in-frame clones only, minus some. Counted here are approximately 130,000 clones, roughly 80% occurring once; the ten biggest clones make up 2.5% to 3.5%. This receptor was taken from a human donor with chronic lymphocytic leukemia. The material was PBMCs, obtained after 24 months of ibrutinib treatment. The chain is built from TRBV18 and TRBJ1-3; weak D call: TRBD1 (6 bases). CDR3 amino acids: CASSPPGQGNTIYF. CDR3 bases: TGTGCCAGCTCACCACCTGGACAGGGAAACACCATATATTTT.